A single sample gave rise to the 25 T cell receptor beta chains below, sequenced in a study of T-cell memory formation after mild COVID-19. A single record per CDR3 protein comes from TCRdb applying MiXCR to the 5' RACE reads. The repertoire holds around 470,000 distinct CDR3 sequences, roughly 20% seen once, with 8.4% in the top ten. The source material was PBMCs or a T cell subset sorted from them (not recorded which). The receptors derive from an adult woman who had mild COVID-19 (a few samples of this study predate the infection). Cell type and time point are not known.

This chain joins TRBV29-1 and TRBJ2-7; 7 bases fit TRBD1. Germline trimming cut 4 bases from V and 5 bases from J; bases unmatched to any gene: 11. Germline V gene data show CDR1 as SQVTM and CDR2 as ANQGSEA. The CDR3 extends over 14 amino acids. CDR3 bases: TGCAGCGTTGCCGGGACAGAGTCTCTTCACGAGCAGTACTTC. This translates into CSVAGTESLHEQYF.

The J gene is TRBJ1-2, the V gene TRBV25-1, with D perhaps TRBD1 (5 bases). V lost 4 bases to trimming and J lost 3 bases, with 12 bases between them. CDR3 size: 14 residues. Germline V gene sequence: CDR1 MGHDK, CDR2 SYGVNS. CDR3 DNA: TGTGCCAGCAGTGGCCGGGACTGGCACTATGGCTACACCTTC. This sequence encodes CASSGRDWHYGYTF.

This clonotype was counted a few times. The DNA of the CDR3 is TGTGCCAGCACCCCATTGGGAGGGAACACTGAAGCTTTCTTT. As protein: CASTPLGGNTEAFF. The chain has TRBV7-7 and TRBJ1-1; no clear D. V shed 7 bases and J shed 1 base, with 13 bases lying between them. The germline CDR1 and CDR2 sequences are SSHAT and FNYEAQ (reference sequence). This CDR3 is 14 amino acids long.

Only a few counts were recorded for this clonotype. The V and J genes are TRBV5-6 and TRBJ2-4, with a tentative D call TRBD1 (7 bases). Trimming cost V 0 bases and J 8 bases, with 18 bases left between them. Germline V CDR1 and CDR2: SGHDT, YYEEEE. The CDR3 spans 16 residues. CDR3 sequence (DNA): TGTGCCAGCAGCTTGGTGTCAGGGGGGCTCGGGGACATTCAGTACTTC. This gives the protein CASSLVSGGLGDIQYF.

This clonotype was seen a few times. The CDR3 sequence is CAISESRGLLFF. The CDR3 nucleotides are TGTGCCATCAGTGAGTCTAGGGGCCTGCTGTTTTTT. The chain is built from TRBV10-3 and TRBJ1-4, with D tentatively TRBD1 (5 bases). The CDR3 length is 12 residues. Trimming left V 0 bases short and J 14 bases short, with 10 bases between. Per germline, CDR1 ENHRY and CDR2 SYGVKD.

This clonotype was seen a few times. CDR3 DNA: TGTGCCAGCAGCTTAGCCCGCCCTCGGACTAGCGGGGGACCGAACACCGGGGAGCTGTTTTTT. It yields the protein CASSLARPRTSGGPNTGELFF. V gene TRBV7-6 combines with J gene TRBJ2-2; 13 positions match TRBD2. J was trimmed by 0 bases and V by 0 bases; bases with no gene match: 10. There are 21 residues in the CDR3. Looked up from germline, CDR1 is SGHVS and CDR2 is FNYEAQ.

A few counts support this clonotype. The CDR3 bases are TGTGCCAGCCCTCTAACGCCTAGCGGGCCCTGGATGGCTTCCTACGAGCAGTACTTC. The encoded protein is CASPLTPSGPWMASYEQYF. The gene calls are TRBV27 and TRBJ2-7, with 8 bases that match TRBD2. V lost 8 bases, J lost 1 base, and 22 bases stayed unmatched. The CDR3 length is 19 residues. Germline V CDR1 and CDR2: MNHEY, SMNVEV (reference sequence).

This clonotype was detected a few times. This chain links TRBV14 with TRBJ2-2, with TRBD1 matching over 7 bases. Germline V lookup: CDR1 SGHDN, CDR2 FVKESK. This CDR3 region has 15 residues. Trimming took 4 bases from V and 5 from J; bases not matched to a gene: 7. CDR3 region: CASSPNRGSTGELFF. The CDR3 DNA reads as TGTGCCAGCAGCCCAAACAGGGGAAGTACCGGGGAGCTGTTTTTT.

The rearrangement links TRBV20-1 to TRBJ1-2, with no clear D. The CDR3 is 12 amino acids. CDR1 is DFQATT and CDR2 is SNEGSKA in the germline V gene (reference sequence). CDR3 bases: TGCAGCAGACGTGGGCACAACTATGGCTACACCTTC. Protein: CSRRGHNYGYTF.

This clonotype was seen a handful of times. The chain joins TRBV29-1 to TRBJ2-7; 10 positions agree with TRBD2. The CDR3 spans 14 residues. V gave up 4 bases and J gave up 6 bases; unmatched junction bases: 9. Germline V gene sequence: CDR1 SQVTM, CDR2 ANQGSEA. This CDR3 reads CSVAPGLANLEQYF. CDR3 bases: TGCAGCGTTGCGCCGGGACTAGCGAATCTCGAGCAGTACTTC.

There are a few counts of this clonotype. The V gene is TRBV4-3, the J gene TRBJ2-7; 14 nucleotides agree with TRBD2. The CDR3 loop spans 18 amino acids. V shed 1 base, J shed 4 bases, and the junction held 9 bases outside the gene matches. Per germline, CDR1 LGHNA and CDR2 YSLEER. This CDR3 is CASSQGTGTSGSQYEQYF. In DNA form, the CDR3 reads TGCGCCAGCAGCCAAGGTACCGGGACTAGCGGGAGCCAGTACGAGCAGTACTTC.

CDR3 DNA: TGCAGTGCTAGGCTACTAGCGGGATGGTCCTACAATGAGCAGTTCTTC. Its translation: CSARLLAGWSYNEQFF. The chain recombines TRBV20-1 with TRBJ2-1; 10 positions match TRBD2. The V gene end was trimmed by 3 bases and the J gene end by 1 base; junction bases not matched to a gene: 6. In germline, CDR1 is DFQATT, CDR2 SNEGSKA (reference sequence). The CDR3 is 16 amino acids.

Remarks on this clonotype: This may be a read error: a much more frequent sequence differs by one nucleotide. This chain joins TRBV15 and TRBJ1-5; the D is unclear. The CDR3 contains 13 residues. With 5 bases removed from V and 0 bases from J, the gap between germline ends came to 5 bases. Germline V gene lookup returns CDR1 LNHNV and CDR2 YYDKDF (reference sequence). CDR3 region: CATSPYSNQPQHF. For the CDR3, the DNA is TGTGCCACCAGCCCCTATAGCAATCAGCCCCAGCATTTT.

This clonotype was seen a few times. The CDR3 spells CSARDGGMKTQYF. The CDR3 nucleotides are TGCAGTGCTAGGGACGGGGGCATGAAGACCCAGTACTTC. V gene TRBV20-1 combines with J gene TRBJ2-5; D is possibly TRBD1 or TRBD2 (6 bases each). CDR3 size: 13 residues. The V end lost 3 bases, the J end lost 6 bases, and 14 bases lay between the germline ends. Germline V lookup: CDR1 DFQATT, CDR2 SNEGSKA (reference sequence).

This clonotype was counted at least ten times. This chain joins TRBV7-2 and TRBJ2-2; D remains unclear. V lost 3 bases and J lost 5, with 4 bases in between. CDR1 SGHTA and CDR2 FQGNSA come from the germline V gene. The CDR3 is 12 residues long. The CDR3: CASSFVTGELFF. CDR3 DNA sequence: TGTGCCAGCAGCTTTGTAACCGGGGAGCTGTTTTTT.

The table lists this clonotype with a few counts. The rearrangement joins TRBV6-5 to TRBJ2-1, with a possible D match to TRBD2 (6 bases). In germline, CDR1 is MNHEY, CDR2 SVGAGI. V was clipped by 4 bases and J by 6 bases, with 10 bases between them. The CDR3 has 13 amino acids. CDR3 residues: CASSWGSGNEQFF. The CDR3 region has the DNA TGTGCCAGCAGTTGGGGTAGCGGCAATGAGCAGTTCTTC.

The gene calls are TRBV19 and TRBJ1-1; possible D gene TRBD1, 6 bases. This CDR3 region has 15 residues. V lost 3 bases and J 2 bases, leaving 13 bases between the germline ends. CDR1 is LNHDA and CDR2 is SQIVND in the germline V gene (reference sequence). CDR3 protein: CASSISAGVNTEAFF. Written as DNA, the CDR3 is TGTGCCAGTAGTATTTCGGCAGGGGTTAACACTGAAGCTTTCTTT.

This sequence joins TRBV2 and TRBJ2-7; 9 nucleotides line up with TRBD1. The CDR3 is made up of 14 amino acids. J lost 6 bases, V lost 5 bases, and 8 bases had no gene match. Germline V gene sequence: CDR1 SNHLY, CDR2 FYNNEI. This CDR3 reads CASSSTRTGAEQYF. The CDR3 nucleotides are TGTGCCAGCAGTTCCACCCGGACAGGGGCCGAGCAGTACTTC.

The chain combines TRBV7-9 with TRBJ2-5; 14 bases align to TRBD2. The CDR3 is made up of 19 amino acids. The V gene's germline CDR1 is SEHNR and CDR2 FQNEAQ (reference sequence). Unmatched junction bases numbered 14, after V lost 4 bases and J lost 4 bases. The CDR3 bases are TGTGCCAGCAGCTCCGCACCGGGACTAGCGGGAGTCGGCAGAGAGACCCAGTACTTC. Its protein is CASSSAPGLAGVGRETQYF.

This clonotype was counted between two and nine times. Here the CDR3 reads CASGLTPGLAVDNEQFF. CDR3 nucleotide sequence: TGTGCTAGTGGTTTGACGCCGGGACTAGCGGTAGACAATGAGCAGTTCTTC. This rearrangement joins TRBV12-5 to TRBJ2-1; 11 positions match TRBD2. The CDR3 spans 17 residues. V lost 2 bases and J lost 5; bases outside the gene matches: 8. From germline, CDR1 is LGHNT and CDR2 FRNRAP.

This clonotype was seen more than once but under ten times. This rearrangement joins TRBV12-3 or TRBV12-4 to TRBJ2-1; D perhaps matches TRBD2 (6 bases). The V gene lost 1 base and the J gene lost 10 bases, with 20 bases spanning the gap. The CDR3 loop spans 16 amino acids. CDR3: CASSLGSGLNREEQFF. The CDR3 nucleotides are TGTGCCAGCAGTTTAGGTTCAGGTCTGAATCGGGAGGAGCAGTTCTTC.

The chain couples TRBV18 to TRBJ1-2; no definite D call. V lost 1 base and J 0 bases, leaving 9 bases between the germline ends. From germline, CDR1 is KGHSH and CDR2 LQKENI. The length of the CDR3 is 15 residues. The CDR3 here is CASSPRQLTNYGYTF. DNA for the CDR3: TGTGCCAGCTCACCACGGCAGTTGACTAACTATGGCTACACCTTC.

The chain employs TRBV28 and TRBJ2-7; 8 positions agree with TRBD2. The V gene end was trimmed by 7 bases and the J gene end by 3 bases; junction bases not matched to a gene: 8. Germline assignment: CDR1 MDHEN and CDR2 SYDVKM. The CDR3 is 14 amino acids. The CDR3 loop reads CASNQRGGLYEQYF. The CDR3 coding sequence is TGTGCCAGCAACCAACGGGGGGGCCTCTACGAGCAGTACTTC. Supplemented by reference TRBV28 and TRBJ2-7, the full variable domain reads DVKVTQSSRYLVKRTGEKVFLECVQDMDHENMFWYRQDPGLGLRLIYFSYDVKMKEKGDIPEGYSVSREKKERFSLILESASTNQTSMYLCASNQRGGLYEQYFGPGTRLTVT.

CDR3 protein: CATSDFLDSTDTQYF. CDR3 sequence (DNA): TGTGCCACCAGTGATTTTTTGGACAGCACAGATACGCAGTATTTT. The chain combines TRBV24-1 with TRBJ2-3; D is unresolved. Trimming took off 1 base at V and 0 bases at J, with 7 bases between the two ends. Germline assignment: CDR1 KGHDR and CDR2 SFDVKD. The CDR3 covers 15 residues.

The chain carries TRBV27 and TRBJ2-7; TRBD1 matches at 8 bases. J gave up 5 bases and V 6 bases, and 18 bases lay outside the gene matches. Germline loops: CDR1 MNHEY, CDR2 SMNVEV (reference sequence). CDR3 length: 17 residues. Here the CDR3 reads CASSTEGWGQGANEQYF. CDR3 DNA: TGTGCCAGCAGCACAGAAGGGTGGGGGCAGGGGGCCAACGAGCAGTACTTC.